Given below is one T cell receptor (beta chain) in context. Its antigen remains unidentified. No per-base quality is available; no much larger clone lies one base away. The data are from a study of cytomegalovirus exposure and HLA in healthy donors (TCRdb year 2017). Notes on the research overall: An earlier analysis of about 560 of the donors reported about 260 Gb of sequence data and 90 million to 120 million unique TCR beta sequences obtained from approximately 180 million T cells. An early release covering roughly 640 HLA-typed donors comprised about 290 gigabases of sequencing data and roughly 86 million unique TCR sequences. Among the roughly 390 genotyped donors, approximately 81% belonged to the genetic ancestry cluster associated with self-reported Caucasian donors. The study was designed to test whether signatures of past pathogen exposure could be identified by cataloging public T cell receptors. Using immunosequencing, the study profiled T cell repertoires from approximately 700 subjects and related those repertoires to cytomegalovirus serostatus. In addition to the first cohort of approximately 670 subjects, a separate validation cohort of approximately 120 different subjects was used. To predict cytomegalovirus infection status, the study combined high-throughput TCR immunosequencing, statistical association of individual TCRs with disease status, and machine learning. A later analysis re-examined previously published TCR beta repertoires from 600 to 700 donors and added high-resolution HLA genotyping to investigate patterns of TCR occurrence. The later analysis used no new phenotypic data to find candidate immune exposures, relying instead on TCR beta sequences and their occurrence across donors. An earlier analysis of roughly 600 of the donors used high-throughput TCR beta sequencing to judge whether each TCR beta V gene segment behaved as functional or pseudogenic. Donor age, sex, ethnicity and CMV serostatus were compiled together with the repertoire data. A later genetic analysis took genome-wide SNP genotypes for about three fifths of the 666 donors and used that subset as a discovery cohort. Every discovery cohort repertoire had been produced on one sequencing platform. Both class I and class II loci were covered by HLA typing, at four-digit resolution. The number of typed donors differed by locus: roughly 629-640 for A, B, C, DRB1 and DQB1; some 500 for DQA1; roughly 600 for DPA1; and roughly 490 for DPB1. Roughly 5 DR-DQ haplotypes were handled as single units for association and clustering because linkage in the cohort was strong. Among several hundred genotyped donors of the cohort, an average of approximately 240,000 unique TCR beta nucleotide sequences was sequenced per donor, of which about 18% were non-productive. Here is what the overall study found, with its caveats: A few of the identified cytomegalovirus-associated TCR beta chains were confirmed in vitro to be specific for cytomegalovirus antigens. A later analysis found that HLA-associated TCR beta chains were more clonally expanded and had lower generation probabilities than equally common non-associated chains. According to the authors, the approach could potentially be generalized to other disease states and immunological phenotypes. The study listed approximately 150 TCR beta chains as associated with cytomegalovirus. Roughly uniform sequencing depth across donors was assumed in presence/absence analyses, although this assumption may not hold. Only TCR beta chains were sequenced in this cohort, and the absence of alpha or paired-chain data limited detectable features. When HLA alleles, especially DR and DQ, strongly co-occurred, TCR associations were difficult to assign to individual alleles. A later genetic analysis reported fewer N-insertions in productive TCRs among donors in an Asian-associated ancestry cluster than the roughly 620-donor mean. Broadly in line with IMGT annotations, most TCR beta V segments showed up in productive rearrangements about 87% or about 30% of the time in an earlier analysis of 450 to 750 of the donors. A further reported finding was that TCR beta sequences accurately predicted the HLA-A and HLA-B alleles for most subjects in the first cohort. In a later analysis, TCR association rates were found to vary across HLA loci, with the most associated TCRs seen for DRB1 alleles and the fewest for HLA-C alleles. Correlated functional status among segregating V segments might reflect linkage disequilibrium, but an unknown experimental factor could not be ruled out. In a later analysis, several top co-occurrence clusters were reported to appear linked to parvovirus B19, influenza, CMV and Epstein-Barr virus. Most TCR sequences were seen in very few donors, while some public TCRs were found in many individuals. HLA typing was unavailable for some donors at each locus, so association tests used only the typed subset. Most CMV-associated TCR beta chains appeared to be HLA-restricted in a later analysis, and the HLA associations seemed to be driven largely by CMV exposure. A group of highly shared sequence variants was considered likely to be a technical artifact of the sequencing pipeline. Cytomegalovirus status was reported to be diagnosed by the classifier with high specificity and sensitivity in both the original and validation cohorts. For the cohort, immune exposure information was limited to CMV serostatus. In a later analysis, more than 15,000 TCR beta sequences were associated with specific HLA alleles at a false discovery rate of 0.05. An association between a missense DCLRE1C variant and V-gene and J-gene trimming of TCR beta chains was found in a later genetic analysis and replicated in an independent cohort. The earlier analysis of 587 of the donors excluded fewer than 20 rarely observed V segments, including chromosome 9 orphons, because counts were too low.

The cohort consisted of 666 healthy bone marrow donors. At the time of sampling, every cohort member was nominally healthy, though immune exposures that went unrecorded were likely present. The donor was CMV seronegative and was included in the group of 352 seronegative cohort members. Each donor provided a peripheral blood sample, and peripheral blood mononuclear cells were used for TCR beta sequencing. The Qiagen DNeasy Blood Extraction Kit was used to extract genomic DNA from the blood cell samples. Library method: the immunoSEQ multiplex PCR assay. For the multiplex PCR, a mixture combining 60 forward primers for TCR Vbeta segments and 13 reverse primers for TCR Jbeta segments was used. A multiplex PCR assay on genomic DNA amplified the CDR3 region of rearranged TCR beta genes. The amplified TCR beta libraries were sequenced on the Illumina HiSeq System as 87-base-pair reads. From the authors' description of their analysis: Across the 666 repertoires, a later analysis counted approximately 83 million unique TCR beta chains, some 11 million of which were shared by at least two donors. Raw reads were error-corrected and collapsed into unique sequences by a nearest-neighbor algorithm in which closely related sequences were merged to remove PCR and sequencing errors. To assign V, D and J gene segments, CDR3 sequences were aligned to IMGT reference sequences. Each retained sequence needed at least a six-nucleotide match to both a V gene segment and a J gene segment. Rearrangements were called productive when the CDR3 lacked stop codons and stayed in frame with V and J; all others were non-productive. CDR3 was defined according to IMGT convention as the region running from the second conserved V-encoded cysteine to the conserved J-encoded phenylalanine. Sequences without an unambiguous match to a single V gene segment were excluded from the earlier analysis of several hundred of the donors. An earlier analysis of 587 of the donors called V segments functional above 56.7% productive rearrangements and segregating when the between-donor standard deviation exceeded 5%. A statistical classification framework was developed to diagnose cytomegalovirus status using the catalog of TCR beta chain sequences. In a later analysis, TCR nucleotide sequences were compared against IMGT/GENE-DB human TR gene sequences so that V and J genes could be assigned. Using the TCRdist pipeline, a later analysis assigned CDR3 sequences along with most-parsimonious VDJ recombination scenarios. In a later analysis, every TCR beta chain was defined by the combination of its CDR3 amino acid sequence and its V-gene family, and reads without a unique V-gene family were dropped. In a later analysis, 450 to 600 highly shared, low-generation-probability nucleotide sequences were removed to address suspected cross-contamination and a sequencing artifact. A later analysis calculated a clonal expansion index for each public chain from normalized within-repertoire ranks of inferred template counts. In a later analysis, generation probabilities were computed with a VDJ recombination model fitted to out-of-frame rearrangements, and the resulting probabilities were checked against IGoR. In a later analysis, TCR-TCR, TCR-HLA and TCR-CMV co-occurrence was scored with hypergeometric tests, and a repertoire-size bias correction was applied to TCR pairs. In a later analysis, false discovery rates were estimated by permuting HLA or CMV assignments 20 times. In a later analysis, co-occurring TCRs were grouped with DBSCAN, and TCRdist sequence similarity was added when clustering was performed within HLA-allele-positive subsets. Repertoires with fewer than 30,000 or more than 120,000 public chains were left out of co-occurrence clustering, as were five repertoires with anomalous nucleotide sharing. Imported from immuneACCESS, the table was reduced by TCRdb to in-frame sequences with V and J called. These copies leave out some clones; in studies compared against another copy, an unresolved V gene accounts for under half, and the cause of the remainder is not known. V and J calls and clone size are those listed in that table; D and trimming were worked out from the DNA. The sample table holds under 90,000 clones, of which over 80% were seen once. Around 2.5% of the sample rests with the top ten.

Sequences were obtained from PBMCs. This receptor was obtained from a man in his late teens or twenties in good health and CMV-seronegative.

The nucleotide sequence is given as TGCAGCGTTTTTCGGGAGTGGGGCAATGAGCAGTTCTTC. It translates to CSVFREWGNEQFF. The chain joins TRBV29-1 to TRBJ2-1, with a weak D call of TRBD2 (6 bases match). V is reduced by 5 bases and J by 6 bases, leaving a spacing of 14 bases between them. Counted from cysteine to phenylalanine, this CDR3 has 13 amino acids. Only the CDR3 part of the read is kept: 39 bases, read in frame from the first base. The CDR1 and CDR2 encoded by the germline V gene are SQVTM and ANQGSEA.